This T cell receptor (beta chain) originates from a study of cytomegalovirus exposure and HLA in healthy donors. Looking at the study overall: The same platform was used for the 130 or so validation repertoires and the roughly 640 first-cohort repertoires, a later analysis reported. Study-level findings and limits: The tendency of first-cohort TCR clusters to co-occur in the roughly 110 validation repertoires was identified by a subsequent analysis.

Using immunoSEQ multiplex PCR, the repertoire was profiled, and TCRdb retains in-frame clones only, with some absent. The profile shows 150,000 to 200,000 clones, around nine tenths of them singletons. The CDR3 totals 10 residues. V gave up 4 bases and J gave up 7 bases, with 5 bases separating them. CDR1 and CDR2 (germline): MGHDK, SYGVNS. Note on this clone: Its target is unknown.

Separation from the roughly 670-subject first cohort characterized the roughly 130-subject validation cohort, to which the donors belonged. V and J are TRBV25-1 and TRBJ2-7; D unclear. The receptor comes from a man aged 25 to 40 in good health and CMV-seropositive. The material sequenced was PBMCs. In nucleotides, the CDR3 is TGTGCCAGCAGTGGAGAAGAGCAGTACTTC. Protein product: CASSGEEQYF.